This TCR beta chain was identified during a study of preoperative IRX-2 immunotherapy in early breast cancer. Regarding treatment: preoperative locoregional IRX-2 cytokine immunotherapy. This phase Ib study tested locoregional IRX-2 cytokine immunotherapy given before surgery. Libraries were prepared by immunoSEQ multiplex PCR; TCRdb keeps only in-frame clonotypes and omits some of them. The data show about 19,000 clones, about 82% seen once. The sequencing used lymph node tissue, collected after IRX-2 immunotherapy. The sequence was obtained from a human donor with breast cancer.

This CDR3 is CASSPPYSNQPQHF. DNA for the CDR3: TGTGCCAGCTCACCTCCTTATAGCAATCAGCCCCAGCATTTT. V and J are TRBV18 and TRBJ1-5; no firm D call. This CDR3 is built from 14 residues. In germline, CDR1 is KGHSH, CDR2 LQKENI. Deletions cut 3 bases from V and 0 bases from J, with 6 bases between.